The next 22 T cell receptor beta chains were all read from a single sample in a study of OX40 agonist ivuxolimab in advanced cancers. This table comes from immunoSEQ multiplex PCR, and its TCRdb copy is limited to in-frame clones, with some not included. The table has 70,000 to 95,000 clones, around 90% seen once. Here the sequenced sample was CD4+ or CD8+ T cells sorted from blood, taken in a trial of the OX40 agonist ivuxolimab. The receptor set was obtained from an adult with an advanced solid tumor such as melanoma, head and neck, liver or kidney cancer.

The chain carries TRBV6-1 and TRBJ2-4; weak D call: TRBD1 (5 bases). Trimming stripped 1 base from V and 9 bases from J, with 16 bases between. CDR1 and CDR2 from the germline V gene are MNHNS and SASEGT. The CDR3 spans 15 residues. CDR3 nucleotides: TGTGCCAGCAGTGAAGGTCGCCAGGGTAGAAGCATTCAGTACTTC. Its protein product is CASSEGRQGRSIQYF.

The CDR3 region has the DNA TGTGCCAGCAGTCCACAGGGGGTGAGTGGCTACACCTTC. Protein: CASSPQGVSGYTF. The rearrangement uses TRBV28 and TRBJ1-2, with 8 bases that match TRBD1. This CDR3 contains 13 residues. V lost 5 bases, J lost 7 bases, and 6 bases stayed unmatched. CDR1 is MDHEN, CDR2 SYDVKM, per germline.

CDR3 coding DNA: TGTGCCAGCAGTTTACCGGGACAGGGGAGCCACGAGCAGTACTTC. Amino acid sequence: CASSLPGQGSHEQYF. This sequence joins TRBV28 and TRBJ2-7; 10 bases fit TRBD1. The CDR3 is 15 amino acids. Per the germline V gene, CDR1 is MDHEN and CDR2 is SYDVKM. V dropped 2 bases and J dropped 5; count of bases not matched to a gene: 6.

This clone appeared a few times. The chain carries TRBV5-1 and TRBJ1-6; D is ambiguous. Germline V lookup: CDR1 SGHRS, CDR2 YFSETQ. The CDR3 sequence is 14 residues long. V lost 3 bases to trimming and J lost 7 bases, with 11 bases between them. CDR3 sequence: CASSSTVGNSPLHF. The CDR3 coding sequence is TGCGCCAGCAGCTCGACCGTCGGCAATTCACCCCTCCACTTT.

A single count supports this clone. The genes are TRBV4-3 and TRBJ2-2; TRBD2 matches 11 bases. CDR3 length: 18 residues. Trimming removed 3 bases from V and 1 base from J; junction bases left unmatched: 7. In germline, CDR1 is LGHNA, CDR2 YSLEER. CDR3 protein: CASSHPTSGSRNTGELFF. The CDR3 DNA reads TGCGCCAGCAGCCACCCCACTAGCGGGAGCAGGAACACCGGGGAGCTGTTTTTT.

The V gene is TRBV5-4, the J gene TRBJ2-5; TRBD2 agrees at 12 bases. Losses at the gene ends were 3 bases for V and 6 bases for J; bases not matched to a gene: 6. The CDR3 runs to 15 residues. CDR1 and CDR2 (germline): SGHNT, YYREEE (reference sequence). CDR3 amino acids: CASSSSGGAIKTQYF. The CDR3 DNA sequence: TGTGCCAGCAGCTCTAGCGGGGGGGCCATAAAGACCCAGTACTTC. The full variable domain, in which reference TRBV5-4 and TRBJ2-5 provide the parts outside the CDR3, is ETGVTQSPTHLIKTRGQQVTLRCSSQSGHNTVSWYQQALGQGPQFIFQYYREEENGRGNFPPRFSGLQFPNYSSELNVNALELDDSALYLCASSSSGGAIKTQYFGPGTRLLVL.

This clone was seen a few times. The chain employs TRBV5-5 and TRBJ2-7, with 13 nucleotides matching TRBD2. Germline values: CDR1 SGHKS, CDR2 YYEKEE (reference sequence). The CDR3 has 15 residues. V lost 4 bases and J lost 0; bases outside the gene matches: 1. DNA of the CDR3: TGTGCCAGCAGCCGGACTAGCGGGAGCTCCTACGAGCAGTACTTC. It translates to CASSRTSGSSYEQYF.

This CDR3 reads CASSSWVILQGGELFF. The CDR3 region has the DNA TGTGCCAGTAGTAGTTGGGTAATTCTGCAGGGCGGGGAGCTGTTTTTT. This chain connects TRBV19 to TRBJ2-2; tentative D call: TRBD1 (5 bases). The CDR3 consists of 16 residues. The germline V gene encodes CDR1 LNHDA and CDR2 SQIVND (reference sequence). With 4 bases removed from V and 7 bases from J, the gap between germline ends came to 19 bases.

This rearrangement joins TRBV6-1 to TRBJ1-4, with D tentatively TRBD1 (6 bases). The ends were cut back, 7 bases at V and 3 bases at J, with 9 bases in the middle. Per the germline V gene, CDR1 is MNHNS and CDR2 is SASEGT. The length of the CDR3 is 13 residues. The CDR3 here is CASIRGPNEKLFF. CDR3 nucleotides: TGTGCCAGCATACGGGGGCCTAATGAAAAACTGTTTTTT.

The count of this clone is one. The chain has TRBV7-2 and TRBJ1-2; TRBD1 matches 9 bases. Unmatched junction bases numbered 4, after V lost 3 bases and J lost 8 bases. Germline V gene data show CDR1 as SGHTA and CDR2 as FQGNSA. The CDR3 runs to 13 residues. This CDR3 is CASSLTGGEGYTF. CDR3 DNA: TGTGCCAGCAGCTTGACAGGGGGTGAAGGCTACACCTTC.

This clone appeared a few times. V is TRBV6-4 and J is TRBJ1-2; D is perhaps TRBD1 (6 bases). Trimming removed 8 bases from V and 8 bases from J, with 12 bases in between. This CDR3 has 11 amino acids. Germline lookup yields CDR1 MRHNA and CDR2 SNTAGT. CDR3 DNA sequence: TGTGCCAGCGGCTCAGGGGCCGGCTACACCTTC. This codes for CASGSGAGYTF.

This clone was counted a single time. V gene TRBV9 combines with J gene TRBJ2-7, with D maybe TRBD1 (6 bases). CDR1 is SGDLS and CDR2 is YYNGEE in the germline V gene. The CDR3 is made up of 15 amino acids. V was cut by 3 bases and J by 0 bases, with 13 bases left in between. The CDR3 loop is CASSGPQGTSYEQYF. DNA of the CDR3: TGTGCCAGCAGCGGACCACAGGGAACCTCCTACGAGCAGTACTTC.

This rearrangement joins TRBV6-5 to TRBJ2-1, with a tentative D call TRBD1 (5 bases). V was pared by 5 bases and J by 0 bases, with 11 bases between. This CDR3 has 15 residues. CDR1 and CDR2 from the germline V gene are MNHEY and SVGAGI. This CDR3 reads CASSLQESSYNEQFF. DNA of the CDR3: TGTGCCAGCAGTCTACAGGAGAGCTCCTACAATGAGCAGTTCTTC.

The chain recombines TRBV18 with TRBJ2-3, with TRBD2 identical over 10 bases. The ends lost 2 bases at V and 4 bases at J; junction bases unmatched: 9. The germline V gene has CDR1 KGHSH and CDR2 LQKENI. The CDR3 runs 17 residues. CDR3 amino acids: CASSPLQSSGSPDTQYF. CDR3 nucleotide sequence: TGTGCCAGCTCACCATTACAGTCTAGCGGGAGTCCAGATACGCAGTATTTT.

This clone appeared a few times. V is TRBV10-3 and J is TRBJ1-6, with D maybe TRBD1 (5 bases). With 8 bases removed from V and 7 bases from J, the gap between germline ends came to 12 bases. This CDR3 comprises 13 residues. The V gene's germline CDR1 is ENHRY and CDR2 SYGVKD. For the CDR3, the DNA is TGTGCCATCGGAACTCCAGGGAATTCACCCCTCCACTTT. Its protein product is CAIGTPGNSPLHF.

Within the sample, this clone is medium-sized. The chain couples TRBV2 to TRBJ2-1, with D maybe TRBD2 (6 bases). Germline lookup yields CDR1 SNHLY and CDR2 FYNNEI. V was clipped by 4 bases and J by 10 bases, with 17 bases between them. This CDR3 region has 14 residues. This CDR3 reads CASSVGSHVGEQFF. DNA for the CDR3: TGTGCCAGCAGTGTCGGGAGTCACGTAGGCGAGCAGTTCTTC.

This clone was recorded once. The chain recombines TRBV28 with TRBJ1-1; the D gene is possibly TRBD1 (6 bases). CDR1 MDHEN and CDR2 SYDVKM come from the germline V gene. Trimming shortened V by 2 bases and J by 1 base, and 14 bases separated the two germline ends. The CDR3 spans 16 residues. The CDR3 DNA is TGTGCCAGCAGTTTAGGGTCAGGGGAAGGGAACACTGAAGCTTTCTTT. Its translation is CASSLGSGEGNTEAFF. Drawing the rest from reference TRBV28 and TRBJ1-1, the complete variable domain is DVKVTQSSRYLVKRTGEKVFLECVQDMDHENMFWYRQDPGLGLRLIYFSYDVKMKEKGDIPEGYSVSREKKERFSLILESASTNQTSMYLCASSLGSGEGNTEAFFGQGTRLTVV.

The gene calls are TRBV12-5 and TRBJ2-1; D ambiguous. V was trimmed by 0 bases and J by 0 bases, leaving 18 bases between them. This CDR3 is built from 19 residues. Looked up from germline, CDR1 is LGHNT and CDR2 is FRNRAP. This chain's CDR3 is CASGLVRGVVESSYNEQFF. CDR3 nucleotides: TGTGCTAGTGGTTTGGTCCGCGGTGTAGTAGAAAGCTCCTACAATGAGCAGTTCTTC.

This chain connects TRBV18 to TRBJ1-3, with no clear D. Germline values: CDR1 KGHSH, CDR2 LQKENI. Between the trimmed V and J ends, which lost 0 bases and 0 bases, there was a span of 6 bases. The CDR3 runs to 15 residues. CDR3 region: CASSPPGGSGNTIYF. CDR3 coding DNA: TGTGCCAGCTCACCACCAGGAGGCTCTGGAAACACCATATATTTT.

This chain links TRBV5-1 with TRBJ2-3; 8 bases line up with TRBD1. V gave up 9 bases and J gave up 4 bases; unmatched junction bases: 10. The CDR3 totals 14 residues. CDR1 and CDR2 from the germline V gene are SGHRS and YFSETQ. The CDR3 reads CATRTGTLADTQYF. CDR3 nucleotide sequence: TGCGCCACCAGGACAGGGACCTTGGCAGATACGCAGTATTTT.

Here the CDR3 DNA reads TGTGCCAGCAGTCAAAACCAGGTCAGCACGGGGGAGCTGTTTTTT. This encodes CASSQNQVSTGELFF. The V gene is TRBV14, the J gene TRBJ2-2; D unclear. Per germline, CDR1 SGHDN and CDR2 FVKESK. Trimming removed 6 bases from V and 8 bases from J, with 19 bases in between. The CDR3 totals 15 residues. Full variable domain (rest looked up from reference TRBV14 and TRBJ2-2): EAGVTQFPSHSVIEKGQTVTLRCDPISGHDNLYWYRRVMGKEIKFLLHFVKESKQDESGMPNNRFLAERTGGTYSTLKVQPAELEDSGVYFCASSQNQVSTGELFFGEGSRLTVL.

J is TRBJ1-5 and V is TRBV27, with a tentative D call TRBD1 (5 bases). V was shortened by 5 bases and J by 11 bases, with 28 bases between the two germline ends. Germline lookup yields CDR1 MNHEY and CDR2 SMNVEV (reference sequence). This CDR3 has 17 amino acids. The CDR3 bases are TGTGCCAGCAGTGCTCGAACCACAGGTACATCAGTCACAGCCCAGCATTTT. Amino acids: CASSARTTGTSVTAQHF.